The entry that follows covers one T cell receptor (beta chain) sequence. A few counts support this clonotype. Its antigen is not yet known. One base away there is no much larger clone; base qualities are not given. The method behind the library was PCR. The sequencing machine was an Illumina HiSeq 2500. TCR library preparation used molecular barcoding, with unique molecular identifiers applied to normalize quantification of the TCRbeta repertoire. TCRdb took the public reads, trimmed them with fastp at Q25, ran MiXCR for clone calling and kept in-frame beta chains. CDR3 protein duplicates are merged, each entry listing the most common genes and DNA. The sample includes under 450,000 distinct CDR3 sequences, with 15% to 20% observed a single time. The ten largest clones capture just under 30% of the sample. The sample's treatment or condition label, in plain terms: allogeneic hematopoietic cell transplantation with graft depleted of TCRalphabeta T cells and CD19 B cells. The children who served as transplant recipients had been given grafts of TCRalphabeta/CD19-depleted allogeneic hematopoietic cells.

This specimen comes from a study of T-cell reconstitution after alpha-beta-depleted transplantation in children (dated by TCRdb to the mid-2010s). Regarding the research as a whole: T-cell immune reconstitution after TCRalphabeta/CD19-depleted allogeneic hematopoietic cell transplantation in children was quantitatively tracked in the study by means of TCR repertoire profiling.

The investigation overall reported the following: Over subsequent months, a decline in hyperexpanded clone frequencies was noted, and after one year, T-cell counts and TCRbeta diversity were mostly ascribed to newly produced T cells. Apparently early alphabetaT-cell count recovery about two months after transplant reportedly relied on only several hundred rapidly expanded clones derived from non-depleted graft cells. In some patients, the high TCRbeta diversity seen at day 60 was put down to recipient T cells and intrathymic progenitors that had survived conditioning.

Including cysteine and phenylalanine, the CDR3 has 12 amino acids. This entry keeps only the CDR3 DNA: 36 bases, framed from base 1. Germline trimming amounts to 4 bases on V and 2 bases on J, with 1 as the count of junction bases outside the gene matches. CDR1 DFQATT and CDR2 SNEGSKA were looked up in the germline V gene (reference sequence). The sample here was PBMCs, mostly from graft donor cells, taken 360 days after TCRalphabeta/CD19-depleted stem cell transplant. The chain links TRBV20-1 with TRBJ2-5; TRBD2 matches 7 bases in the middle. The clonotype was recovered from a boy younger than two who had a stem cell transplant for Wiskott-Aldrich syndrome, so the T cells may come from the graft donor. At the DNA level, the sequence is TGCAGTGCTAAGGGAGGGCAAGAGACCCAGTACTTC. Its protein product is CSAKGGQETQYF.